What follows is one T cell receptor beta chain and its context. Its recognized antigen is unknown. Base qualities are not provided; no much larger clone lies one nucleotide away. This record comes from a study of CD8+ T cells in alopecia areata listed by TCRdb under 2018. Regarding the research as a whole: The treated patients took part in an open-label pilot trial in which moderate-to-severe alopecia areata was treated with oral tofacitinib at 5 to 10 mg twice daily. Patients stayed on tofacitinib for 6 to 18 months and then had 6 months of follow-up off drug so that delayed response and recurrence could be assessed. The study used high-throughput TCRbeta sequencing to examine T cell clonal expansion in alopecia areata, in both the C3H/HeJ mouse model and human patients. On the human side, TCRbeta sequencing was run on scalp tissue and on sorted CD4+ and CD8+ peripheral blood T cells from healthy controls and from alopecia areata patients with either patchy or totalis/universalis disease. Patients on tofacitinib were biopsied at baseline and after 4 and 24 weeks of treatment, and several of the patients also had a later scalp biopsy. Scalp clonality was compared among normal scalp (n=4), patchy alopecia areata scalp (n=8), and alopecia totalis/universalis scalp (n=8). The RNA source kit depended on sample type: the PAXgene miRNA kit for fixed scalp, the miRNeasy kit for PBMCs, and the RNeasy kit for mouse skin. TCRbeta CDR3 regions were amplified by immunoSEQ multiplex PCR using 35 Vbeta forward and 13 Jbeta reverse primers. What the research found in general, with its limitations: Higher clonality and more expanded CD8+ clones were observed in lesional scalp than in normal scalp, particularly in alopecia totalis/universalis, a finding suggestive of antigenic drive. TCR sequences shared between patients were less clear than in mice, possibly partly because of HLA diversity in the patient population. Scalp TCR repertoire analysis is complicated because resident alphabeta T cells in normal human skin are also sequenced, whereas mouse skin is dominated by gammadelta T cells.

The V and J ends are trimmed by 1 base and 1 base, leaving 8 bases between them. The CDR3, cysteine through phenylalanine, is 13 amino acids long. CDR3 DNA is the only sequence kept; it has 39 bases, read in frame from the first base. From a lookup of the germline V gene, CDR1 and CDR2 are SQVTM and ANQGSEA. This sample's time point label indicates: baseline before oral tofacitinib. Peripheral blood and lesional scalp punch biopsies were obtained from patients with alopecia areata. After PBMCs were isolated by density centrifugation and stained for CD3, CD4 and CD8, a FACSAria was used to sort CD4+ and CD8+ T cells. Library creation used the immunoSEQ multiplex PCR assay. To provide template for TCR sequencing, every sample had RNA extracted and reverse transcribed into cDNA. SuperScript III was used for first-strand cDNA synthesis, primed with a 2:1 mix of oligo-dT and random hexamers. A synthetic immune receptor repertoire was used to measure amplification bias, and any remaining bias was corrected computationally. Processing in the source paper ran as follows. Raw reads were preprocessed to remove errors, and CDR3 was defined according to IMGT conventions as the region from the conserved cysteine to phenylalanine. Clonality was computed by normalizing Shannon entropy by log2 of the number of productive unique TCRs and subtracting the result from 1. Whether each scalp clone was CD4 or CD8 was inferred by checking scalp TCRbeta sequences against the CD4 and CD8 repertoires from sorted blood. Entries here come from immuneACCESS through TCRdb and include only in-frame sequences with V and J called. Some clones fail to appear in such tables; in the studies checked, an unresolved V gene covers under half of the shortfall, and the cause of the remainder is unknown. V and J calls and clone size are those listed in that table; D and trimming were worked out from the DNA. Counted in this sample were 150,000 to 200,000 clones; about 72% of them appeared once. The ten most abundant clones make up about an eighth of the sample.

Sample: CD8+ T cells sorted from blood, taken at week 0. The TCR sequence derives from a human donor with alopecia areata. The V and J segments used are TRBV29-1 and TRBJ2-7; the D gene is perhaps TRBD2, on 6 matching bases. The CDR3 reads as follows: CSVEVGGSYEQYF. The DNA reads TGCAGCGTTGAAGTTGGGGGGTCCTACGAGCAGTACTTC.